A single sample gave rise to the 29 T cell receptor beta chains below, sequenced in a study of T cells after yellow fever vaccination. MiXCR, applied by TCRdb to the 5' RACE reads, yields one record per CDR3 protein. The sample includes about 220,000 distinct CDR3 sequences, 6.7% seen only once; the top ten take about 1%. Sample: CD4+ T cells sorted from PBMCs, taken on the day of the yellow fever booster vaccination. The receptors here all came from a young man who received the YFV17D yellow fever vaccine.

This rearrangement joins TRBV3-1 to TRBJ1-1; D may be TRBD1 (6 bases). Trimming stripped 4 bases from V and 3 bases from J, with 15 bases between. The CDR3 is made up of 15 amino acids. Germline V lookup: CDR1 LGHDT, CDR2 YNNKEL (reference sequence). CDR3 in amino acids: CASSPYGGRDTEAFF. In DNA, the CDR3 is TGTGCCAGCAGCCCTTACGGGGGGCGGGACACTGAAGCTTTCTTT.

A word on this clonotype: One end of the junction does not line up with germline, which may come from a read error. V usage is TRBV20-1 and J usage is TRBJ2-3; D perhaps matches TRBD2 (5 bases). In germline, CDR1 is DFQATT, CDR2 SNEGSKA (reference sequence). The CDR3 runs 16 residues. CDR3 sequence (DNA): TGCTGTGCTAACGGGGTTCGCGGAGCTAGCACAGATACGCAGTATTTT. This encodes CCANGVRGASTDTQYF.

In this sample, this clonotype turned up a few times. J is TRBJ2-7 and V is TRBV7-2; D possibly corresponds to TRBD2 (5 bases). This CDR3 is built from 14 residues. In germline, CDR1 is SGHTA, CDR2 FQGNSA. V was cut by 5 bases and J by 0 bases, with 11 bases left in between. The CDR3 DNA follows: TGTGCCAGCAGCCAGCACGGGAACTCCTACGAGCAGTACTTC. Residues: CASSQHGNSYEQYF.

This clonotype was recorded at least ten times. The V and J genes are TRBV27 and TRBJ2-1, with a tentative D call TRBD2 (6 bases). The germline V gene encodes CDR1 MNHEY and CDR2 SMNVEV (reference sequence). This CDR3 region has 15 residues. Trimming removed 6 bases at V and 7 bases at J, with 19 bases between. The CDR3 reads CASSRLGGRDNEQFF. In nucleotides, the CDR3 is TGTGCCAGCAGCCGCCTCGGAGGGAGAGATAATGAGCAGTTCTTC.

There are a few counts of this clonotype. The V and J genes are TRBV5-5 and TRBJ2-2, with 7 bases fitting TRBD1. The CDR3 has 14 residues. Looked up from germline, CDR1 is SGHKS and CDR2 is YYEKEE (reference sequence). Trimming removed 4 bases from V and 4 bases from J; junction bases left unmatched: 4. CDR3 loop: CASSQGQSTGELFF. Written as DNA, the CDR3 is TGTGCCAGCAGCCAGGGACAGTCCACCGGGGAGCTGTTTTTT.

This clonotype has a count of ten or more. V gene TRBV29-1 combines with J gene TRBJ2-7; D not resolved. The germline V gene encodes CDR1 SQVTM and CDR2 ANQGSEA. The CDR3 contains 13 residues. Trimming shortened V by 4 bases and J by 0 bases, and 10 bases separated the two germline ends. This CDR3 is CSVALSNSYEQYF. The CDR3 region has the DNA TGCAGCGTTGCCCTCTCCAACTCCTACGAGCAGTACTTC.

This clonotype came up many times. J is TRBJ2-3 and V is TRBV10-3; possibly TRBD2 for D (5 bases). The CDR3 extends over 13 amino acids. Germline CDR1 is ENHRY and CDR2 is SYGVKD. The V gene lost 7 bases and the J gene lost 2 bases, with 10 bases spanning the gap. CDR3 protein: CAITAGDTDTQYF. CDR3 sequence (DNA): TGTGCCATCACGGCGGGCGACACAGATACGCAGTATTTT.

This clonotype was counted a few times. The rearrangement links TRBV15 to TRBJ2-1; 10 bases are shared with TRBD2. Germline CDR1 LNHNV, CDR2 YYDKDF (reference sequence). V lost 1 base and J lost 8; bases outside the gene matches: 5. The CDR3 extends over 15 amino acids. The CDR3 DNA sequence: TGTGCCACCAGCAGAGTGGCTAGCGGGAGTTATGAGCAGTTCTTC. This codes for CATSRVASGSYEQFF.

This chain links TRBV11-2 with TRBJ2-3; the D gene is possibly TRBD2 (6 bases). Germline V gene lookup returns CDR1 SGHAT and CDR2 FQNNGV. Trimming stripped 0 bases from V and 5 bases from J, with 12 bases between. The CDR3 has 15 amino acids. In nucleotides, the CDR3 is TGTGCCAGCAGCTTAGAGATGGGGGGAGGAGATACGCAGTATTTT. This gives the protein CASSLEMGGGDTQYF.

The table lists this clonotype with many counts. The V and J genes are TRBV5-1 and TRBJ2-5; weak D call: TRBD2 (5 bases). CDR3 size: 15 residues. V lost 0 bases and J 3 bases, leaving 12 bases between the germline ends. The V gene's germline CDR1 is SGHRS and CDR2 YFSETQ. The CDR3 sequence: CASSLGSGLKETQYF. The CDR3 DNA is TGCGCCAGCAGCTTGGGAAGCGGTTTAAAAGAGACCCAGTACTTC.

This clonotype was seen ten or more times. The chain employs TRBV20-1 and TRBJ2-4; maybe TRBD2 (7 bases). Deletions cut 3 bases from V and 4 bases from J, with 31 bases between. The CDR3 consists of 20 residues. CDR1 is DFQATT and CDR2 is SNEGSKA in the germline V gene (reference sequence). CDR3 protein: CSASGLRGLTGEGVKNIQYF. CDR3 bases: TGCAGTGCTAGTGGGCTGCGGGGTTTAACCGGGGAGGGGGTTAAAAACATTCAGTACTTC.

This clonotype was observed a handful of times. V gene TRBV10-3 combines with J gene TRBJ2-6, with D possibly being TRBD1 (6 bases). CDR3 length equals 17 residues. Trimming stripped 5 bases from V and 3 bases from J, with 17 bases between. Germline lookup yields CDR1 ENHRY and CDR2 SYGVKD. CDR3 nucleotide sequence: TGTGCCATCAGTAATACAGGGCCCGGGGATGGGGCCAACGTCCTGACTTTC. This translates into CAISNTGPGDGANVLTF.

This clonotype was detected only a few times. The chain has TRBV29-1 and TRBJ1-2; D uncertain. V shed 4 bases and J shed 6 bases, with 9 bases lying between them. There are 11 residues in the CDR3. The V gene's germline CDR1 is SQVTM and CDR2 ANQGSEA. The DNA of the CDR3 is TGCAGCGTTGTCTGGGCGGATGGCTACACCTTC. Protein sequence: CSVVWADGYTF.

Here the CDR3 DNA reads TGTGCCAGCCGCCGGGACACCCAACGGGGAGCTTTCTTT. As protein: CASRRDTQRGAFF. This chain uses TRBV6-2 or TRBV6-3 with TRBJ1-1, with D tentatively TRBD1 (6 bases). CDR1 and CDR2 from the germline V gene are MNHEY and SVGEGT. V was shortened by 8 bases and J by 10 bases, with 20 bases between the two germline ends. The CDR3 contains 13 residues.

This clonotype came up many times. The chain uses TRBV7-2 and TRBJ2-1; possible D gene TRBD1, 7 bases. V lost 4 bases and J lost 7, with 14 bases in between. This CDR3 contains 14 residues. Per the germline V gene, CDR1 is SGHTA and CDR2 is FQGNSA. The CDR3 loop reads CASSSPGGGNEQFF. DNA for the CDR3: TGTGCCAGCAGCTCCCCAGGGGGAGGTAATGAGCAGTTCTTC.

The chain couples TRBV4-2 to TRBJ2-7, with a possible D match to TRBD2 (5 bases). The CDR3 is 16 residues long. The V and J ends lost 0 bases and 3 bases respectively, with 15 bases between them. Germline CDR1 is LGHNA and CDR2 is YNFKEQ. CDR3 nucleotide sequence: TGTGCCAGCAGCCAAGACCGGGGAGAGGGCGTCTACGAGCAGTACTTC. Encoded protein: CASSQDRGEGVYEQYF.

This clonotype showed up just a few times. V usage is TRBV28 and J usage is TRBJ1-5; the D is unclear. Germline V CDR1 and CDR2: MDHEN, SYDVKM. Deletions cut 3 bases from V and 3 bases from J, with 12 bases between. This CDR3 is built from 15 residues. The CDR3 reads CASSLTAGFNQPQHF. CDR3 in DNA: TGTGCCAGCAGTTTGACGGCAGGCTTCAATCAGCCCCAGCATTTT.

This clonotype was picked up a small number of times. This chain joins TRBV7-2 and TRBJ2-5; D uncertain. The CDR3 covers 14 residues. V was clipped by 3 bases and J by 5 bases, with 13 bases between them. Germline V lookup: CDR1 SGHTA, CDR2 FQGNSA. The CDR3 DNA follows: TGTGCCAGCAGCTTCGAGTTTGGTACGGAGACCCAGTACTTC. Its translation: CASSFEFGTETQYF.

This clonotype has only a few counts. The CDR3 DNA sequence: TGTGCCACCAGTGATTTTCAGGACAGGGGCTACAATGAGCAGTTCTTC. Protein: CATSDFQDRGYNEQFF. The rearrangement uses TRBV24-1 and TRBJ2-1; 9 nucleotides line up with TRBD1. This CDR3 is 16 amino acids long. Trimming at V came to 1 base and at J to 3 bases, leaving 3 bases not matched to a gene. Germline loops: CDR1 KGHDR, CDR2 SFDVKD.

This clonotype was recorded a few times. This chain uses TRBV12-3 or TRBV12-4 with TRBJ1-1; no definite D call. The germline V and J ends were trimmed by 3 bases and 1 base, with 6 bases remaining between them. The CDR3 is 13 amino acids. CDR3 sequence: CASSFRWNTEAFF. CDR3 in DNA: TGTGCCAGCAGTTTTAGGTGGAACACTGAAGCTTTCTTT.

This clonotype was observed many times. The gene calls are TRBV20-1 and TRBJ2-1, with TRBD2 matching over 8 bases. Germline CDR1 reads DFQATT; CDR2 reads SNEGSKA (reference sequence). The CDR3 spans 13 residues. The ends lost 6 bases at V and 3 bases at J; junction bases unmatched: 4. CDR3 sequence (DNA): TGCAGTGCAACTAGCGGAGTCTACAATGAGCAGTTCTTC. It codes for CSATSGVYNEQFF.

This clonotype has a count of ten or more. The V call is TRBV13, the J call TRBJ2-3; 9 positions agree with TRBD2. The germline gives CDR1 PRHDT, CDR2 FYEKMQ (reference sequence). The CDR3 has 17 amino acids. V lost 1 base to trimming and J lost 0 bases; unmatched junction nucleotides: 5. The CDR3 region has the DNA TGTGCCAGCAGCTTAGCGGCTAGCGGGATAAGCACAGATACGCAGTATTTT. Translation: CASSLAASGISTDTQYF.

This clonotype was counted many times. This chain uses TRBV20-1 with TRBJ2-5; D unresolved. CDR1 is DFQATT and CDR2 is SNEGSKA in the germline V gene (reference sequence). Trimming left V 6 bases short and J 2 bases short, with 13 bases between. The CDR3 sequence is 13 residues long. Here the CDR3 reads CSAVRQIQETQYF. In DNA form, the CDR3 reads TGCAGTGCAGTACGACAAATACAAGAGACCCAGTACTTC.

This chain links TRBV20-1 with TRBJ2-3, with D possibly TRBD2 on 6 matching bases. CDR1 is DFQATT and CDR2 is SNEGSKA in the germline V gene (reference sequence). The V end was cut by 6 bases, the J end by 0 bases, with 16 bases between. The CDR3 is made up of 15 amino acids. In DNA, the CDR3 is TGCAGTGCCCCCTTGGGACTCCTTAGCACAGATACGCAGTATTTT. It translates to CSAPLGLLSTDTQYF.

In this sample, this clonotype turned up many times. The chain carries TRBV12-3 or TRBV12-4 and TRBJ2-5; possible D gene TRBD2, 5 bases. This CDR3 contains 15 residues. V lost 3 bases and J 2 bases, leaving 13 bases between the germline ends. The CDR3 sequence is CASSFSVLAQETQYF. As DNA, the CDR3 is TGTGCCAGCAGTTTTTCGGTCCTAGCTCAAGAGACCCAGTACTTC.

This clonotype was detected many times. This sequence joins TRBV7-2 and TRBJ2-3, with TRBD1 as a possible D gene (5 bases). This CDR3 is 16 amino acids long. CDR1 and CDR2 (germline): SGHTA, FQGNSA. Trimming shortened V by 5 bases and J by 3 bases, and 18 bases separated the two germline ends. CDR3: CASSPFGRGGTDTQYF. DNA for the CDR3: TGTGCCAGCAGCCCATTCGGTAGGGGTGGGACAGATACGCAGTATTTT. Supplemented by reference TRBV7-2 and TRBJ2-3, the full variable domain reads GAGVSQSPSNKVTEKGKDVELRCDPISGHTALYWYRQSLGQGLEFLIYFQGNSAPDKSGLPSDRFSAERTGGSVSTLTIQRTQQEDSAVYLCASSPFGRGGTDTQYFGPGTRLTVL.

This chain links TRBV20-1 with TRBJ2-5; D ambiguous. The germline CDR1 and CDR2 sequences are DFQATT and SNEGSKA (reference sequence). Trimming took 2 bases from V and 3 from J, leaving 4 bases between them. CDR3 length: 11 residues. The CDR3 here is CSARREETQYF. The CDR3, as DNA: TGCAGTGCTAGAAGGGAAGAGACCCAGTACTTC.

The V gene is TRBV5-1, the J gene TRBJ2-5; D unresolved. Germline CDR1 is SGHRS and CDR2 is YFSETQ. The length of the CDR3 is 12 residues. The V and J ends lost 2 bases and 3 bases respectively, with 5 bases between them. The CDR3 is CASSFNEETQYF. The CDR3 region has the DNA TGCGCCAGCAGCTTTAATGAAGAGACCCAGTACTTC.

This clonotype was seen repeatedly, ten times or more. The chain uses TRBV12-5 and TRBJ2-5; no clear D gene. The CDR3 is 11 amino acids. Germline assignment: CDR1 LGHNT and CDR2 FRNRAP. Trimming removed 3 bases at V and 5 bases at J, with 4 bases between. CDR3 sequence: CASGLGETQYF. CDR3 sequence (DNA): TGTGCTAGTGGTTTAGGGGAGACCCAGTACTTC.